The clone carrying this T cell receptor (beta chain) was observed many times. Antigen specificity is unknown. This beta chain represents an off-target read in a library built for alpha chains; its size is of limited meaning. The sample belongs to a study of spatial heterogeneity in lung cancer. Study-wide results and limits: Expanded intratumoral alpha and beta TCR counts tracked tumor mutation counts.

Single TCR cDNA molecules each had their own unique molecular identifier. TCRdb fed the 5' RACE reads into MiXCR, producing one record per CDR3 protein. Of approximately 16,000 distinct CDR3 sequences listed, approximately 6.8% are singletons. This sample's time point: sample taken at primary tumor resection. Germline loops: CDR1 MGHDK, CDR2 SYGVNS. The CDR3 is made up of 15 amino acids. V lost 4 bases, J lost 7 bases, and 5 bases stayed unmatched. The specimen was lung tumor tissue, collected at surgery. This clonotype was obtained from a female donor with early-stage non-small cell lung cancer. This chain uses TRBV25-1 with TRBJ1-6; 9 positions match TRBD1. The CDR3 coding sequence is TGTGCCAGCAGTGCCGCGGGACAGGGCAATTCACCCCTCCACTTT. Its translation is CASSAAGQGNSPLHF. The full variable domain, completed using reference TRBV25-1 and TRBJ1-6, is EADIYQTPRYLVIGTGKKITLECSQTMGHDKMYWYQQDPGMELHLIHYSYGVNSTEKGDLSSESTVSRIRTEHFPLTLESARPSHTSQYLCASSAAGQGNSPLHFGNGTRLTVT.